This TCR beta chain is drawn from a study of long-term antiretroviral therapy in people with HIV. Broader study findings: Repertoire dominance by clones expanded before ART was seen at all time points.

The immunoSEQ assay was v3.0, run at survey level. Sequenced by immunoSEQ multiplex PCR; TCRdb stores in-frame clones only, minus some. The sample shows about 30,000 clones, around 89% of them seen only once. The CDR3 loop spans 14 amino acids. Germline CDR1 is SSHAT and CDR2 is FNYEAQ (reference sequence). On this clone: Its antigen is not identified. At one end, the junction sequence differs from germline, possibly due to a read error.

Sequencing used unsorted PBMCs, obtained 0.5 years after starting antiretroviral therapy. The TCR comes from a woman aged 18-30 years with HIV. V usage is TRBV7-7 and J usage is TRBJ2-7, with D perhaps matching TRBD2 (5 bases). CDR3 sequence: CASSSTPTRGEQYF. The CDR3, as DNA: TGTGCTAGCAGCTCGACGCCCACTCGGGGCGAGCAGTACTTC.